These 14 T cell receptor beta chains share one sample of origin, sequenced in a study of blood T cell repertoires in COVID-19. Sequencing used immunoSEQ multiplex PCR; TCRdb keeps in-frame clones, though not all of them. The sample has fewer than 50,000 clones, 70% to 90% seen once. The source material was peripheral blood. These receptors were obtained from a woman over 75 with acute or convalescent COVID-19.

The chain's CDR3 is CASSAQGLRVDIQYF. Here the CDR3 DNA reads TGTGCCAGTAGTGCTCAGGGGTTACGAGTGGACATTCAGTACTTC. The chain recombines TRBV19 with TRBJ2-4; the D gene is possibly TRBD1 (6 bases). The CDR3 spans 15 residues. Germline values: CDR1 LNHDA, CDR2 SQIVND (reference sequence). V was clipped by 5 bases and J by 8 bases, with 19 bases between them.

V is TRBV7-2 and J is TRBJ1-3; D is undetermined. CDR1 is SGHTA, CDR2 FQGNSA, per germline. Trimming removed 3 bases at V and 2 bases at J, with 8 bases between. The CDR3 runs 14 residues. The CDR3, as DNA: TGTGCCAGCAGCTTGGGCAACACTGGAAACACCATATATTTT. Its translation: CASSLGNTGNTIYF. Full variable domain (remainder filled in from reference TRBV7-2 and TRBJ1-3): GAGVSQSPSNKVTEKGKDVELRCDPISGHTALYWYRQSLGQGLEFLIYFQGNSAPDKSGLPSDRFSAERTGGSVSTLTIQRTQQEDSAVYLCASSLGNTGNTIYFGEGSWLTVV.

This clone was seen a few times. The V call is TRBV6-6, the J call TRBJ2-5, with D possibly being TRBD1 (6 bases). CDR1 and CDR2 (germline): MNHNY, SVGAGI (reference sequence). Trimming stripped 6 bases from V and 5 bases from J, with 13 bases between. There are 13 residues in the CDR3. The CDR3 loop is CASRQGLAETQYF. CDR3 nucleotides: TGTGCCAGCAGGCAGGGGTTGGCGGAGACCCAGTACTTC.

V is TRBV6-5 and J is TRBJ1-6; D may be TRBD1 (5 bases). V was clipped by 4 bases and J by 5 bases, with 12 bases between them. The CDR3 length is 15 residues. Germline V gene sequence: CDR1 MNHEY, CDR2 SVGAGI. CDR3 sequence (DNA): TGTGCCAGCAGTTCCCGACAGAACCATAATTCACCCCTCCACTTT. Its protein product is CASSSRQNHNSPLHF.

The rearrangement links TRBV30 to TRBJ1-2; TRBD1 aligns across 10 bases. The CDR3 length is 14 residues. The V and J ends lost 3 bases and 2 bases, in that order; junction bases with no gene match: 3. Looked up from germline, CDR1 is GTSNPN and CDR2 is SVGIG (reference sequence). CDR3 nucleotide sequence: TGTGCCTGGAGCCGGGACAGGGGAAACTATGGCTACACCTTC. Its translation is CAWSRDRGNYGYTF.

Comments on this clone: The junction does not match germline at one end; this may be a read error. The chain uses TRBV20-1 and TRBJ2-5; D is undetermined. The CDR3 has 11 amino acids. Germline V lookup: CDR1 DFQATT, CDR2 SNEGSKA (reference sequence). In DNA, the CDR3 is TGCAGTGCTAGAGATGCCGTAGCCTTCCACTTC. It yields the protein CSARDAVAFHF.

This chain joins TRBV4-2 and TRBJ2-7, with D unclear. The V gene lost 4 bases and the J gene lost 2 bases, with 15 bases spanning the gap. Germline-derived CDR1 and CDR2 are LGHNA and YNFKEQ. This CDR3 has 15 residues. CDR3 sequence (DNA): TGTGCCAGCAGCCTTTTTCAGGAAATTACCTACGAGCAGTACTTC. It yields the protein CASSLFQEITYEQYF.

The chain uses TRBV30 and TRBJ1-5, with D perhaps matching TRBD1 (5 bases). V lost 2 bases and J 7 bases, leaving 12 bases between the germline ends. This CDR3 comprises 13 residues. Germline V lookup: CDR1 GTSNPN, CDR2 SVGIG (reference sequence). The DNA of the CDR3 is TGTGCCTGGAGTACAGGAGATTGGCAGCCCCAGCATTTT. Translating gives CAWSTGDWQPQHF.

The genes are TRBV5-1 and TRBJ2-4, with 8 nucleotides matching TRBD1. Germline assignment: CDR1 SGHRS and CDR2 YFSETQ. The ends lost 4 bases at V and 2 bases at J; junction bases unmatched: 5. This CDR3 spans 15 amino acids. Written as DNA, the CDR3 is TGCGCCAGCAGCCCCGCAGGGGGCCCCAAAAACATTCAGTACTTC. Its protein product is CASSPAGGPKNIQYF.

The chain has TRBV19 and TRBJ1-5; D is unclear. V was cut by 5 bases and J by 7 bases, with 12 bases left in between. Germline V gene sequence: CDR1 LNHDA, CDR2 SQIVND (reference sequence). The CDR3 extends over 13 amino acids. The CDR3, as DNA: TGTGCCAGTAGTGAAGGTGAGGGCCAGCCCCAGCATTTT. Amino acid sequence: CASSEGEGQPQHF.

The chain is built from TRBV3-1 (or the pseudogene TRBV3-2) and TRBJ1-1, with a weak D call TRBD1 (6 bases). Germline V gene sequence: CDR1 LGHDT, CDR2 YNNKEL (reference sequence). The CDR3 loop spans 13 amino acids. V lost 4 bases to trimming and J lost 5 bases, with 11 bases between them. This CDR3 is CASSRTGMTEAFF. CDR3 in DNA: TGTGCCAGCAGCCGTACAGGGATGACTGAAGCTTTCTTT.

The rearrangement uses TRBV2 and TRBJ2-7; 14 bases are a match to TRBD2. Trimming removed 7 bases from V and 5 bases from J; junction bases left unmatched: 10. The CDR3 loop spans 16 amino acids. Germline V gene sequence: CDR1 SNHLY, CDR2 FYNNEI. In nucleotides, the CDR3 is TGTGCCAGCACAAGATTGGGGACTAGCGGGAGAGACGAGCAGTACTTC. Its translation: CASTRLGTSGRDEQYF.

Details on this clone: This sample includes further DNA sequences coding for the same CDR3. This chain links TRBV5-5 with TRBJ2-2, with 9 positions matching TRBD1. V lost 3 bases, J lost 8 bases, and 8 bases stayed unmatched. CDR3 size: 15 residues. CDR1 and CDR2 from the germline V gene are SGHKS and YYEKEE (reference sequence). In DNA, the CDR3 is TGTGCCAGCAGCTGGGGACAGGGAGGGCGGGGGGAGCTGTTTTTT. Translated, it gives CASSWGQGGRGELFF. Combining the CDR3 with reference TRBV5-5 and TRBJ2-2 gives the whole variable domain DAGVTQSPTHLIKTRGQQVTLRCSPISGHKSVSWYQQVLGQGPQFIFQYYEKEERGRGNFPDRFSARQFPNYSSELNVNALLLGDSALYLCASSWGQGGRGELFFGEGSRLTVL.

The CDR3 region has the DNA TGTGCCTGGAGCCCCACGACAGGGACAGCTTTCTTT. Amino acid sequence: CAWSPTTGTAFF. The rearrangement joins TRBV30 to TRBJ1-1; TRBD1 aligns across 7 bases. The germline CDR1 and CDR2 sequences are GTSNPN and SVGIG (reference sequence). This CDR3 spans 12 amino acids. J was trimmed by 10 bases and V by 3 bases; bases with no gene match: 8.